The 23 T cell receptor beta chains presented below share a single source sample, sequenced in a study of cytomegalovirus exposure and HLA in healthy donors (TCRdb year 2017). The receptor library was made with the immunoSEQ multiplex PCR assay. A mixture of 60 forward primers for TCR Vbeta segments and 13 reverse primers for TCR Jbeta segments was used in the multiplex PCR. TCRdb's version of the immuneACCESS table is confined to in-frame rearrangements and falls short of the full clone set. An unresolved V gene accounts for under half of the shortfall where checked; the remainder is of unknown origin. The sample table shows 220,000 or so clones, and roughly 70% are seen once. Together, the top ten hold under 2% of the sample. The sample consisted of PBMCs. These receptors originate from a woman between 25 and 40 years old in good health and CMV-seronegative.

V gene TRBV7-8 combines with J gene TRBJ2-3, with a weak D call TRBD1 (5 bases). The CDR3 totals 15 residues. The germline V gene encodes CDR1 SGHVS and CDR2 FQNEAQ. Trimming stripped 6 bases from V and 2 bases from J, with 15 bases between. The CDR3 region is CASSRTPVNTDTQYF. The CDR3 DNA reads TGTGCCAGCAGTCGGACACCAGTAAACACAGATACGCAGTATTTT.

The V and J genes are TRBV7-9 and TRBJ1-2; possibly TRBD1 for D (5 bases). Trimming pared 1 base from V and 5 bases from J, leaving 11 bases between. The CDR3 loop spans 14 amino acids. Germline CDR1 and CDR2: SEHNR and FQNEAQ (reference sequence). Here the CDR3 DNA reads TGTGCCAGCAGCTTAGAGGGCAGGGTTTATGGCTACACCTTC. Translation gives CASSLEGRVYGYTF.

A remark on this clone: At one end, the junction sequence differs from germline, possibly due to a read error. Other DNA variants within this sample encode the same CDR3. The chain uses TRBV30 and TRBJ2-2; 11 bases fit TRBD2. Germline lookup yields CDR1 GTSNPN and CDR2 SVGIG (reference sequence). This CDR3 spans 15 amino acids. The CDR3 DNA follows: TGCGCCTGGCGATTAGCGGGGGGGGACACCGGGGAGCTGTTTTTT. Its protein is CAWRLAGGDTGELFF.

The gene calls are TRBV12-5 and TRBJ1-1, with TRBD1 as a possible D gene (5 bases). Per germline, CDR1 LGHNT and CDR2 FRNRAP. The CDR3 extends over 14 amino acids. The germline V and J ends were trimmed by 5 bases and 1 base, with 11 bases remaining between them. The CDR3 DNA is TGTGCTAGTGGTACACAGGCGGAGAACACTGAAGCTTTCTTT. Protein sequence: CASGTQAENTEAFF. Full variable domain (missing parts from reference TRBV12-5 and TRBJ1-1): DARVTQTPRHKVTEMGQEVTMRCQPILGHNTVFWYRQTMMQGLELLAYFRNRAPLDDSGMPKDRFSAEMPDATLATLKIQPSEPRDSAVYFCASGTQAENTEAFFGQGTRLTVV.

This clone was detected only a few times. The J gene is TRBJ2-7, the V gene TRBV23-1, with 11 bases matching TRBD1. TRBV23-1 falls under the ORF class, with uncertain function. This CDR3 is built from 17 residues. The junction had 6 bases not matched to a gene; V was cut back by 0 bases and J by 2 bases. The CDR3 here is CASSQSGDRGRTYEQYF. The CDR3 DNA reads as TGCGCCAGCAGTCAATCCGGGGACAGGGGGAGGACCTACGAGCAGTACTTC.

To note about this clone: The junction departs from germline at one end; a sequencing error may be responsible. This chain links TRBV5-1 with TRBJ2-7, with D maybe TRBD1 (5 bases). Germline CDR1 reads SGHRS; CDR2 reads YFSETQ. This CDR3 has 15 residues. The CDR3 DNA sequence: TGCACCAGCAGTTCTACAGGCCGGAGCTCCTACGAGCAGTACTTC. It is translated as CTSSSTGRSSYEQYF.

The chain has TRBV5-6 and TRBJ1-1, with D possibly TRBD1 on 6 matching bases. Trimming left V 4 bases short and J 8 bases short, with 18 bases between. Germline loops: CDR1 SGHDT, CDR2 YYEEEE. The CDR3 totals 14 residues. The CDR3 DNA reads TGTGCCAGCAGCGAAAAACAGGGTTCCGGAGAAGCTTTCTTT. Encoded protein: CASSEKQGSGEAFF.

The chain joins TRBV27 to TRBJ2-3, with TRBD2 matching 10 bases. The CDR3 is made up of 17 amino acids. The germline V gene has CDR1 MNHEY and CDR2 SMNVEV (reference sequence). With V trimmed by 4 bases and J by 7 bases, 14 bases remained unmatched. The CDR3 protein is CASSSPGSGRSLNTQYF. The CDR3 DNA reads TGTGCCAGCAGTTCGCCTGGTAGCGGGAGGTCACTAAATACGCAGTATTTT.

The rearrangement uses TRBV6-5 and TRBJ2-7, with 9 positions matching TRBD1. J lost 3 bases, V lost 6 bases, and 9 bases had no gene match. The CDR3 spans 15 residues. The germline gives CDR1 MNHEY, CDR2 SVGAGI. CDR3 nucleotides: TGTGCCAGCAGAGGGGGCTGGACAGGGGACTACGAGCAGTACTTC. Protein sequence: CASRGGWTGDYEQYF.

This rearrangement joins TRBV12-5 to TRBJ2-1; 12 nucleotides line up with TRBD2. The V gene's germline CDR1 is LGHNT and CDR2 FRNRAP. Losses at the gene ends were 0 bases for V and 8 bases for J; bases not matched to a gene: 5. The length of the CDR3 is 16 residues. The CDR3 spells CASGLVLTSGSDEQFF. The CDR3 region has the DNA TGTGCTAGTGGTTTGGTACTGACTAGCGGGAGTGATGAGCAGTTCTTC.

The chain recombines TRBV27 with TRBJ2-7, with 9 positions matching TRBD2. V lost 6 bases to trimming and J lost 0 bases; unmatched junction nucleotides: 6. The CDR3 is 15 amino acids. Germline V gives CDR1 MNHEY, CDR2 SMNVEV (reference sequence). DNA of the CDR3: TGTGCCAGCAGACTTAAAGCGGGGGGCTCCTACGAGCAGTACTTC. Translating it yields CASRLKAGGSYEQYF.

This clone was detected ten times or more. The rearrangement links TRBV5-1 to TRBJ2-4; D is unclear. V was clipped by 2 bases and J by 3 bases, with 12 bases between them. This CDR3 is built from 15 residues. Germline V lookup: CDR1 SGHRS, CDR2 YFSETQ. The CDR3 region is CASSLLIGNKNIQYF. CDR3 nucleotides: TGCGCCAGCAGCTTACTAATAGGTAACAAAAACATTCAGTACTTC. Complete variable domain (other parts from reference TRBV5-1 and TRBJ2-4): KAGVTQTPRYLIKTRGQQVTLSCSPISGHRSVSWYQQTPGQGLQFLFEYFSETQRNKGNFPGRFSGRQFSNSRSEMNVSTLELGDSALYLCASSLLIGNKNIQYFGAGTRLSVL.

V and J are TRBV6-5 and TRBJ1-1; D is uncertain. CDR1 MNHEY and CDR2 SVGAGI come from the germline V gene. V lost 3 bases and J lost 4, with 9 bases in between. This CDR3 is built from 13 residues. CDR3 sequence (DNA): TGTGCCAGCAGTTATCCGGGTGGCACTGAAGCTTTCTTT. Its translation: CASSYPGGTEAFF.

This clone was detected once. The V and J genes are TRBV25-1 and TRBJ1-6; no definite D call. V shed 6 bases and J shed 6 bases, with 9 bases lying between them. CDR3 length: 13 residues. The germline gives CDR1 MGHDK, CDR2 SYGVNS. The CDR3 spells CASSPTRNSPLHF. Written as DNA, the CDR3 is TGTGCCAGCAGCCCAACTCGTAATTCACCCCTCCACTTT.

The V call is TRBV6-5, the J call TRBJ2-1; D is unresolved. The CDR3 extends over 15 amino acids. Germline V gene lookup returns CDR1 MNHEY and CDR2 SVGAGI. Trimming took off 0 bases at V and 3 bases at J, with 9 bases between the two ends. In DNA form, the CDR3 reads TGTGCCAGCAGTTACTCGATCTTCGGCTACAATGAGCAGTTCTTC. As protein: CASSYSIFGYNEQFF.

J is TRBJ2-5 and V is TRBV5-1; D is possibly TRBD2 (6 bases). Between the trimmed V and J ends, which lost 3 bases and 1 base, there was a span of 13 bases. Germline assignment: CDR1 SGHRS and CDR2 YFSETQ. The CDR3 is made up of 15 amino acids. As DNA, the CDR3 is TGCGCCAGCAGCTCCTGGGGGGTAAGCCAAGAGACCCAGTACTTC. Its translation is CASSSWGVSQETQYF.

CDR3 loop: CASSPVMGPTGELFF. CDR3 coding DNA: TGTGCCAGCAGCCCCGTAATGGGGCCCACCGGGGAGCTGTTTTTT. The gene calls are TRBV6-1 and TRBJ2-2; weak D call: TRBD1 (5 bases). Trimming took 6 bases from V and 4 from J, leaving 15 bases between them. This CDR3 comprises 15 residues. Looked up from germline, CDR1 is MNHNS and CDR2 is SASEGT.

The gene calls are TRBV6-1 and TRBJ1-1, with TRBD1 matching over 7 bases. From germline, CDR1 is MNHNS and CDR2 SASEGT. The CDR3 length is 14 residues. The V and J ends lost 6 bases and 0 bases, in that order; junction bases with no gene match: 4. In nucleotides, the CDR3 is TGTGCCAGCAGACAGGGGCTTATGAACACTGAAGCTTTCTTT. Amino acids: CASRQGLMNTEAFF.

The CDR3 bases are TGTGCCAGCTCACCGGACAGAACTAACTATGGCTACACCTTC. Protein: CASSPDRTNYGYTF. The rearrangement uses TRBV18 and TRBJ1-2; tentatively, D is TRBD1 (6 bases). CDR1 is KGHSH, CDR2 LQKENI, per germline. The V and J ends lost 3 bases and 0 bases respectively, with 8 bases between them. This CDR3 has 14 amino acids.

As regards this clone: The junction shows a germline mismatch at one end, possibly a read error. V usage is TRBV7-9 and J usage is TRBJ2-1, with D perhaps TRBD1 (6 bases). Germline values: CDR1 SEHNR, CDR2 FQNEAQ (reference sequence). The CDR3 has 16 amino acids. CDR3 in amino acids: CSSSLERGGTTNEQFF. Here the CDR3 DNA reads TGTTCCAGCAGCTTAGAGCGAGGGGGAACCACCAATGAGCAGTTCTTC.

V usage is TRBV5-1 and J usage is TRBJ2-1, with D perhaps TRBD1 (6 bases). Germline lookup yields CDR1 SGHRS and CDR2 YFSETQ. The V and J ends lost 1 base and 3 bases respectively, with 17 bases between them. There are 17 residues in the CDR3. CDR3 nucleotide sequence: TGCGCCAGCAGCTTGTATAGGGGGTCTGATTACTACAATGAGCAGTTCTTC. This encodes CASSLYRGSDYYNEQFF.

The V and J genes are TRBV27 and TRBJ2-7; TRBD1 aligns across 7 bases. The CDR3 length is 16 residues. Germline CDR1 and CDR2: MNHEY and SMNVEV (reference sequence). V was clipped by 5 bases and J by 1 base; unmatched bases: 11. CDR3 nucleotide sequence: TGTGCCAGCAGTCCCAGAAGGGGGCCATCGTCCTACGAGCAGTACTTC. As protein: CASSPRRGPSSYEQYF.

This chain links TRBV11-2 with TRBJ2-7; no reliable D call. The CDR3 extends over 13 amino acids. In germline, CDR1 is SGHAT, CDR2 FQNNGV. V dropped 1 base and J dropped 5 bases, with 9 bases sitting between them. DNA of the CDR3: TGTGCCAGCAGCTTAGTGAATTGGCACGAGCAGTACTTC. It codes for CASSLVNWHEQYF.